The sequence of this T cell receptor beta chain was determined in a study of T cells in Graves' hyperthyroidism and ophthalmopathy (dated by TCRdb to the late 2010s). Concerning the study at large: Peripheral blood was collected at initial diagnosis, before any treatment. A discovery cohort of about 96 patients, approximately 45 with Graves' ophthalmopathy and 55 to 60 with stable Graves' hyperthyroidism, was used to find distinguishing TCR V-J signatures. An independent validation cohort of under 20 hyperthyroidism patients and roughly 16 patients who later progressed to ophthalmopathy tested prospective prediction of ophthalmopathy. The 85 to 100 discovery patients were randomly split 7:3 into training and test sets. Thyroid tissue and blood T-cell repertoires from about six Graves' hyperthyroidism patients were also compared in the study. Once sampling was done, hyperthyroidism patients were given methimazole at a starting dose of 30 mg daily, whereas ophthalmopathy patients were given high-dose intravenous methylprednisolone. TCR Vbeta CDR3 sequencing of 140 or so peripheral blood samples (43 ophthalmopathy, under 80 hyperthyroidism and roughly 17 progressor patients) is reported in the paper. The investigation overall reported the following: No statistical method was used to set the sample size in advance, and investigators knew the group allocation. Most expanded thyroid clonotypes (frequency above 0.001) were also detected in blood, suggesting blood repertoires may reflect thyroid immune responses. In validation, the model predicted progression to ophthalmopathy a median of 6.5 months before onset, with around 70% sensitivity and roughly 72% specificity. In cross-validation, a model built on a 13 V-J signature told ophthalmopathy apart from stable hyperthyroidism with 87.88% sensitivity and 81% to 82% specificity, and in testing the same model reached 80%/75%.

Amplification of TCR beta CDR3 regions was carried out from RNA transcripts. A first-round RT-PCR of the TCR CDR3 used the HTBI primer set with the Qiagen OneStep RT-PCR kit. Libraries were constructed in a second round of multiplex PCR, after which size selection and purification were performed. Sequencing of the libraries was done on an Illumina HiSeq2000 using paired-end 100 bp reads. On the study's bioinformatics: Raw data were processed with SOAPnuke, discarding reads with adapters, uncalled bases, mean Phred below 15, or no exact constant-primer or identifier match. COPE v1.2.5 was used to merge the high-quality paired reads, and each unique nucleotide sequence was defined as a clonotype. MiTCR v1.1 was used to align clonotypes to the IMGT TRBV, TRBD and TRBJ reference segments. Analysis was restricted to V-J combinations with a frequency above 0.0001, which covered 99% to 99.2% of repertoires. A TCS score was defined as the ratio of F50 (clonal expansion) to E x V (chaos), with BLOSUM62-based TCRdist applied between CDR3 peptides within each V-J. Welch's t-statistics and random forest reduced around 520 V-J features to roughly 13, which were used in a naive Bayes classifier (R e1071). The similarity between thyroid and blood repertoires was quantified using the Morisita-Horn index. The raw public reads went through TCRdb reprocessing: fastp at Q25, MiXCR clone calling, in-frame beta chains kept. CDR3 protein sequences are deduplicated, and each keeps its most common genes and DNA. Here the V and J calls rest on TCRdb's processing, not on the authors' analysis. Recorded for this sample are about 840,000 distinct CDR3 sequences; approximately 40% of them occurred a single time. 8.9% of the sample is in the top ten clones.

Graves' hyperthyroidism was defined as stable when no progression to ophthalmopathy occurred over 18 months of follow-up. Hyperthyroidism patients were newly diagnosed, with disease duration under 2 months, and aged 18 to 65 years. The study excluded patients with uncontrolled infections, other autoimmune diseases, pregnancy or lactation. Diagnoses were established on the basis of clinical symptoms, serum thyroxine and TRAb, thyroid ultrasound, and orbital computed tomography. Ficoll-Paque density gradient centrifugation was used to isolate PBMCs from approximately 10 ml of fresh peripheral blood. Total RNA was extracted using Trizol reagent, and RNA quality was assessed on an Agilent 2100 Bioanalyzer. Remarks on this clonotype: Its recognized antigen is unknown. No qualities accompany the bases; no much larger clone lies one base away.

Relative to germline, V is 3 bases shorter and J is 2 bases shorter, with 7 bases between their ends. CDR1 and CDR2 were assigned from the germline V gene as SQVTM and ANQGSEA. The CDR3 numbers 12 residues from cysteine through phenylalanine. The kept DNA is CDR3 alone, 36 bases in frame from the first base. This TCR derives from a young man with Graves' hyperthyroidism. The sequenced sample was blood. This chain is built from TRBV29-1 and TRBJ1-2, with the identity of the D gene unclear. The CDR3 corresponds to CSVEVGNYGYTF. The nucleotide sequence reads TGCAGCGTTGAGGTTGGGAACTATGGCTACACCTTC.